A selection of T cell receptor beta chains follows, all from one sample in a study of blood T cell repertoires in COVID-19. The assay was immunoSEQ multiplex PCR, and TCRdb's table has in-frame clones only and misses some. The sample shows around 260,000 clones, roughly 80% of them seen only once. The sample consisted of peripheral blood. These receptors originate from a man aged 55 to 70 who had recovered from COVID-19. The CDR3 runs from the conserved cysteine through the conserved F or W. Each record gives: D gene, V gene, clone size, J gene, CDR3 DNA, CDR3 protein. The D gene is left open where the match is weak. The size field is filled for only some rows; it gives once, few, many or a size class.

D: .; V: TRBV5-6; size: .; J: TRBJ2-5; DNA: TGTGCCAGCAGCTTGTGGACAACTCAAGAGACCCAGTACTTC; CDR3: CASSLWTTQETQYF
D: .; V: TRBV2; size: .; J: TRBJ1-6; DNA: TGTGCCAGCAGTCTTATGACCGGGGTCAATTCACCCCTCCACTTT; CDR3: CASSLMTGVNSPLHF
D: .; V: TRBV30; size: .; J: TRBJ1-5; DNA: TGTGCCTGGAGTGGTGGCCCAGGGGAGCCCCAGCATTTT; CDR3: CAWSGGPGEPQHF
D: .; V: TRBV30; size: once; J: TRBJ2-3; DNA: TGTGCCTACCGCCGGTCGCGGGGGCCGAGCACAGATACGCAGTATTTT; CDR3: CAYRRSRGPSTDTQYF
D: .; V: TRBV5-4; size: .; J: TRBJ2-2; DNA: TGTGCCAGCAGCTTGGCGGCGGCCGGGGAGCTGTTTTTT; CDR3: CASSLAAAGELFF
D: .; V: TRBV14; size: .; J: TRBJ2-3; DNA: TGTGCCAGCAGCCTAAGGGGTCCCCTTAGCACAGATACGCAGTATTTT; CDR3: CASSLRGPLSTDTQYF
D: TRBD1; V: TRBV6-5; size: .; J: TRBJ1-6; DNA: TGTGCCACCGGGACAGGGTCCTATAATTCACCCCTCCACTTT; CDR3: CATGTGSYNSPLHF
D: .; V: TRBV6-6; size: .; J: TRBJ2-2; DNA: TGTGCCAGCAGTGACAATCTTTTAAACACCGGGGAGCTGTTTTTT; CDR3: CASSDNLLNTGELFF
D: .; V: TRBV18; size: .; J: TRBJ2-7; DNA: TGTGCCAGCTCATCCCAACAGGAGTCCGAGCAGTACTTC; CDR3: CASSSQQESEQYF
D: .; V: TRBV5-4; size: few; J: TRBJ2-7; DNA: TGTGCCAGCAGCTCGACACTAGTTTCCTACGAGCAGTACTTC; CDR3: CASSSTLVSYEQYF
D: .; V: TRBV5-1; size: few; J: TRBJ1-2; DNA: TGCGCCAGCAGCTTGACACGAACGGTGGACTATCGGGCCAACTATGGCTACACCTTC; CDR3: CASSLTRTVDYRANYGYTF
D: .; V: TRBV19; size: .; J: TRBJ1-3; DNA: TGTGCCAGTAGTATTTCGTTCCGCTCTGGAAACACCATATATTTT; CDR3: CASSISFRSGNTIYF
D: .; V: TRBV3-1/TRBV3-2; size: once; J: TRBJ2-1; DNA: TGTGCCAGCAGCCAAGACAGGTTCGAGCAGTTCTTC; CDR3: CASSQDRFEQFF
D: .; V: TRBV11-2; size: .; J: TRBJ1-1; DNA: TGTGCCAGCAGCTTAGTGGCCAACCTTGAAGCTTTCTTT; CDR3: CASSLVANLEAFF
D: .; V: TRBV19; size: few; J: TRBJ2-1; DNA: TGTGCCAGTAGTATTAGCACATACAATGAGCAGTTCTTC; CDR3: CASSISTYNEQFF
D: TRBD2; V: TRBV7-2; size: once; J: TRBJ2-5; DNA: TGTGCCAGCAGCTTAGCCCCAGCGGGGGGGCCCAAAGAGACCCAGTACTTC; CDR3: CASSLAPAGGPKETQYF